Listed below are T cell receptor beta chains from one sample, sequenced in a study of blood T cell repertoires in COVID-19. Profiled with immunoSEQ multiplex PCR; TCRdb holds only in-frame clones, not every one. The sample includes more than 95,000 clones, 75% to 90% of them seen just once. The sample comprised peripheral blood. Receptors were obtained from a man aged 50-60 years with acute or convalescent COVID-19. Each CDR3 is given with its conserved first and last residue. The D gene is left open where the match is weak. Rows may omit the clone size; those that give it use once, few, many or a size class.

.	.	TRBV5-1	TRBJ2-1	TGCGCCAGCAGCTTGAATACAGCCTCCTACAATGAGCAGTTCTTC	CASSLNTASYNEQFF
TRBD2	few	TRBV27	TRBJ2-5	TGTGCCAGCAGTTTATCTGCTAGCGGGGCCCTCCAAGAGACCCAGTACTTC	CASSLSASGALQETQYF
.	.	TRBV7-9	TRBJ2-1	TGTGCCAGCAGCCTCGGGAGGCAGGGGGCCCCCACGTTCTTC	CASSLGRQGAPTFF
.	.	TRBV2	TRBJ2-5	TGTGCCAGCAGTGTACCCCCGACGGGAGACCAAGAGACCCAGTACTTC	CASSVPPTGDQETQYF
TRBD2	.	TRBV30	TRBJ2-1	TGTGCAAAAGGAGGGCCGCGGGGGAATGAGCAGTTCTTC	CAKGGPRGNEQFF
.	.	TRBV5-6	TRBJ1-6	TGTGCCAGCAGCCGCGAACGATCGAGGTCGGCCCTCCACTTT	CASSRERSRSALHF
TRBD1	.	TRBV4-1	TRBJ2-7	TGCGCCAGCAGCCAAGATCCAAACAGGGGGTCGGGCGAGCAGTACTTC	CASSQDPNRGSGEQYF
.	.	TRBV6-5	TRBJ1-3	TGTGCCAGCAGTTTCTCCTGGGACATGGCTGGAAACACCATATATTTT	CASSFSWDMAGNTIYF
TRBD2	.	TRBV6-6	TRBJ2-7	TGTGCCAGCAGTCCTGGACTAGCGGGGCCCTTTATCTCCTACGAGCAGTACTTC	CASSPGLAGPFISYEQYF
TRBD1	.	TRBV7-9	TRBJ2-7	TGTGCCAGCTGTAGGGGACAGGGCGGCGAGCAGTACTTC	CASCRGQGGEQYF
.	.	TRBV24-1	TRBJ1-1	TGTGCCACCAGTCCTGGAGGGGTACGGGGGGGGACTGAAGCTTTCTTT	CATSPGGVRGGTEAFF
TRBD2	.	TRBV11-2	TRBJ2-1	TGTGCCAGCAGCTTAATAGCCTGGGGGAGGGCTAGTAATGAGCAGTTCTTC	CASSLIAWGRASNEQFF
.	.	TRBV18	TRBJ1-2	TGTGCCAGCTCACCCGGGGTGGGCGGCTACACCTTC	CASSPGVGGYTF
TRBD2	.	TRBV27	TRBJ2-3	TGTGCCAGCAGACTAGCGGGAGGTCCAGATACGCAGTATTTT	CASRLAGGPDTQYF
.	.	TRBV4-2	TRBJ2-3	TGTGCCAGCAGCCAAGATCTAGAGGTGATGAATACGCAGTATTTT	CASSQDLEVMNTQYF
TRBD1	.	TRBV15	TRBJ1-5	TGTGCCACCAACAGGGGGAGCAGCTTAAATCAGCCCCAGCATTTT	CATNRGSSLNQPQHF
.	few	TRBV12-3/TRBV12-4	TRBJ2-7	TGTGCCAGTCAGGGTGCAGCCTACGAGCAGTACTTC	CASQGAAYEQYF
.	.	TRBV6-6	TRBJ1-6	TGTGCCAGCAGCCGGGTTGAGCCTACATTTAATTCACCCCTCCACTTT	CASSRVEPTFNSPLHF
.	.	TRBV6-5	TRBJ2-7	TGTGCCAGCAGCCCACCGGGAGCCCGCGAGCAGTACTTC	CASSPPGAREQYF
TRBD1	.	TRBV14	TRBJ1-2	TGTGCCAGCAGCCAAGAAGTGACAGGGTACGGCTATGGCTACACCTTC	CASSQEVTGYGYGYTF
.	.	TRBV7-2	TRBJ2-5	TGTGCCAGCAGCCGCCAAGAGACCCAGTACTTC	CASSRQETQYF
.	.	TRBV10-1	TRBJ2-7	TGCGCCAGCAGTGAGTCCCCCCAAAACGAGCAGTACTTC	CASSESPQNEQYF
TRBD1	.	TRBV6-5	TRBJ2-7	TGTGCCAGCAGAGGGGGACAGGGGCGAACCTACGAGCAGTACTTC	CASRGGQGRTYEQYF
TRBD2	.	TRBV5-1	TRBJ2-3	TGCGCCAGCAGCTTGAATACGGGAGGGAACACAGATACGCAGTATTTT	CASSLNTGGNTDTQYF
.	.	TRBV6-1	TRBJ1-5	TGTGCCAGCAGTGAAAGTAGGGGGAGGGCAGGGTTGGCGCCCCAGCATTTT	CASSESRGRAGLAPQHF
.	.	TRBV6-5	TRBJ1-2	TGTGCCAGCACCGTTCGGACAGCTCTAGGGTATGGCTACACCTTC	CASTVRTALGYGYTF
TRBD2	.	TRBV9	TRBJ2-1	TGTGCCAGCAGCGTCGGACTAGCGGGAGGCCCAGGTGAGCAGTTCTTC	CASSVGLAGGPGEQFF
.	.	TRBV28	TRBJ2-7	TGTGCCAGCACCCCCCCAGGGGGGTACGAGCAGTACTTC	CASTPPGGYEQYF
TRBD2	.	TRBV7-9	TRBJ2-2	TGTGCCAGCAGCTTAGTGGTACTAGCGGGAGCTGGCACCGGGGAGCTGTTTTTT	CASSLVVLAGAGTGELFF
TRBD1	.	TRBV5-8	TRBJ2-1	TGTGCCAGCACCCGACAGGGCAACTACAATGAGCAGTTCTTC	CASTRQGNYNEQFF
TRBD1	.	TRBV24-1	TRBJ2-3	TGTGCCACCAGTGATAGGACAGGAGTTAGCACAGATACGCAGTATTTT	CATSDRTGVSTDTQYF
.	.	TRBV28	TRBJ1-2	TGTGCCAGCAGTTTCCCCAGGCCGTCTAACTATGGCTACACCTTC	CASSFPRPSNYGYTF
.	.	TRBV5-1	TRBJ2-1	TGCGCCAGCAGCTTGGGAGGGAGAAATTACAATGAGCAGTTCTTC	CASSLGGRNYNEQFF
TRBD1	.	TRBV7-6	TRBJ2-5	TGTGCCAGCAGCTCCTTCCGGGACAGAGAAGAGACCCAGTACTTC	CASSSFRDREETQYF
.	.	TRBV6-2/TRBV6-3	TRBJ2-2	TGTGCCAGCAGTTCCGGGATCTACACCGGGGAGCTGTTTTTT	CASSSGIYTGELFF
.	few	TRBV7-9	TRBJ2-2	TGTGCCAGCAGCCCAGGCCCCGGGGAGCTGTTTTTT	CASSPGPGELFF
.	.	TRBV27	TRBJ2-1	TGTGCCAGCAGTCCCGGGGACTTCAATGAGCAGTTCTTC	CASSPGDFNEQFF
.	.	TRBV18	TRBJ2-1	TGTGCCAGCTCACCAACGGGGGAGTCCTACAATGAGCAGTTCTTC	CASSPTGESYNEQFF
.	.	TRBV6-5	TRBJ2-7	TGTGCCAGCATGAACCCTAGCGCAACCTACGAGCAGTACTTC	CASMNPSATYEQYF
TRBD1	.	TRBV9	TRBJ2-4	TGTGCCAGCAGCCCAAATCGGGGACAGGGGGACATTCAGTACTTC	CASSPNRGQGDIQYF
TRBD2	.	TRBV9	TRBJ2-3	TGTGCCAGCAGCGTAGGATCTAGCGGGGGGGTAGATACGCAGTATTTT	CASSVGSSGGVDTQYF
.	.	TRBV11-3	TRBJ2-1	TGTGCCAGCAGCTTGACCAGCGCCAATGAGCAGTTCTTC	CASSLTSANEQFF
TRBD1	.	TRBV7-8	TRBJ1-3	TGTGCCAGCAGCTTAGTGGGACAGGGGTGGAACACCATATATTTT	CASSLVGQGWNTIYF
.	.	TRBV30	TRBJ1-2	TGTGCCTGGAGTGTACCAGGTCCATTTAACTATGGCTACACCTTC	CAWSVPGPFNYGYTF